The following is a T cell receptor (beta chain) sequence with its context. The sample belongs to a study of T cell changes during pregnancy in multiple sclerosis. The CDR3 loop spans 15 amino acids. Germline V gene sequence: CDR1 MGHRA, CDR2 YSYEKL. Trimming took off 1 base at V and 2 bases at J, with 11 bases between the two ends. Here immunoSEQ multiplex PCR was the method, and the copy in TCRdb shows in-frame clones only, minus some. Among about 41,000 clones listed, around 89% were seen once. The receptor comes from a female donor with multiple sclerosis, enrolled in a pregnancy study. Source: CD4+ T cells from peripheral blood mononuclear cells, taken in the first trimester of pregnancy. This rearrangement joins TRBV4-1 to TRBJ1-1, with no clear D. CDR3 in amino acids: CASSQVAGINTEAFF. The CDR3 region has the DNA TGCGCCAGCAGCCAAGTGGCAGGAATAAACACTGAAGCTTTCTTT.